This is a list of T cell receptor beta chains from one sample in a study of blood T cell repertoires in COVID-19. TCRdb keeps only in-frame clones here, not all; method: immunoSEQ multiplex PCR. Of 470,000 or so clones listed, 70% to 90% are singletons. The sample was peripheral blood. The receptors were gathered from a human donor in a cohort sampled during active COVID-19. The CDR3 runs from the conserved cysteine through the conserved F or W. Each record gives: V gene, D gene, clone size, J gene, CDR3 DNA, CDR3 protein. D genes are given only for firm matches. Part of the rows lack a size; the others show once, few, many or a class for expanded clones.

V: TRBV7-3
D: -
size: -
J: TRBJ2-5
DNA: TGTGCCAGCAGCTTAACGGGGGGAACAGAGACCCAGTACTTC
CDR3: CASSLTGGTETQYF

V: TRBV7-9
D: TRBD2
size: -
J: TRBJ2-1
DNA: TGTGCCAGCAGCGCCTGGGGCCTAGCGGGAATCTACAATGAGCAGTTCTTC
CDR3: CASSAWGLAGIYNEQFF

V: TRBV6-5
D: -
size: few
J: TRBJ1-5
DNA: TGTGCCAGCAGTTACGCAGGGAATAGCAATCAGCCCCAGCATTTT
CDR3: CASSYAGNSNQPQHF

V: TRBV3-1/TRBV3-2
D: -
size: few
J: TRBJ1-1
DNA: TGTGCCAGCAGCCAAGGCGGGGGGAACACTGAAGCTTTCTTT
CDR3: CASSQGGGNTEAFF

V: TRBV11-1
D: -
size: -
J: TRBJ2-1
DNA: TGTGCCAGCAGCTTCCCCAGTAGGGGGAACAATGAGCAGTTCTTC
CDR3: CASSFPSRGNNEQFF

V: TRBV28
D: TRBD1
size: -
J: TRBJ1-1
DNA: TGTGCCAGCGGGGTAGACAGGGGGGCGGCTGAAGCTTTCTTT
CDR3: CASGVDRGAAEAFF

V: TRBV9
D: -
size: -
J: TRBJ2-7
DNA: TGTGCCAGCAGCGTACGAGCGGAGAGCTCCTACGAGCAGTACTTC
CDR3: CASSVRAESSYEQYF

V: TRBV9
D: -
size: -
J: TRBJ1-2
DNA: TGTGCCAGCAGCGAGGCCCCTAACGGGGTAGGCTATGGCTACACCTTC
CDR3: CASSEAPNGVGYGYTF

V: TRBV24-1
D: TRBD2
size: -
J: TRBJ2-1
DNA: TGTGCCACCAGTGACCCCCGCGGACTAGCGGGCTGGAGCTCCTACAATGAGCAGTTCTTC
CDR3: CATSDPRGLAGWSSYNEQFF

V: TRBV4-2
D: TRBD1
size: -
J: TRBJ1-4
DNA: TGTGCCAGCAGCCAAATCGCGGACAGGGAAAACGAAAAACTGTTTTTT
CDR3: CASSQIADRENEKLFF

V: TRBV28
D: TRBD1
size: -
J: TRBJ1-2
DNA: TGTGCCAGCAGTTCGGGACAGGGGGCCGGCTATGGCTACACCTTC
CDR3: CASSSGQGAGYGYTF

V: TRBV10-3
D: -
size: -
J: TRBJ2-5
DNA: TGTGCCATCAGTGAGTCGGTGGGAGCAGAGACCCAGTACTTC
CDR3: CAISESVGAETQYF

V: TRBV27
D: TRBD2
size: -
J: TRBJ2-7
DNA: TGTGCCAGCAGTTCCGTTAGCGGGAGTCTTAATTCGCAGTACTTC
CDR3: CASSSVSGSLNSQYF

V: TRBV11-3
D: -
size: -
J: TRBJ1-2
DNA: TGTGCCAGCAGCGATAACCTCCAGGGGAATAACTATGGCTACACCTTC
CDR3: CASSDNLQGNNYGYTF

V: TRBV4-2
D: TRBD1
size: -
J: TRBJ1-1
DNA: TGTGCCAGCAGCCAAGTCGCAGGGGGCACTGAAGCTTTCTTT
CDR3: CASSQVAGGTEAFF

V: TRBV28
D: -
size: -
J: TRBJ2-7
DNA: TGTGCCAGCAGTTTAAAGACAGGCTACGAGCAGTACTTC
CDR3: CASSLKTGYEQYF

V: TRBV2
D: -
size: -
J: TRBJ1-5
DNA: TGTGCCAGCAGGCAAGGGGCGCTGGACAATCAGCCCCAGCATTTT
CDR3: CASRQGALDNQPQHF

V: TRBV10-3
D: -
size: -
J: TRBJ1-2
DNA: TGTGCCATCAGTCTGGGGGACACCAACTATGGCTACACCTTC
CDR3: CAISLGDTNYGYTF

V: TRBV30
D: TRBD1
size: -
J: TRBJ2-3
DNA: TGTGCCTGGAGTGTAAGTGTGGACAGGGCGGATACGCAGTATTTT
CDR3: CAWSVSVDRADTQYF

V: TRBV4-3
D: TRBD2
size: -
J: TRBJ2-3
DNA: TGCGCCAGCAGCCAAGTCCGGGAGGCGGGAGGCACAGATACGCAGTATTTT
CDR3: CASSQVREAGGTDTQYF

V: TRBV19
D: TRBD1
size: -
J: TRBJ1-5
DNA: TGTGCCAGTAGTCCCTACCGGGACAGGGGCAATCAGCCCCAGCATTTT
CDR3: CASSPYRDRGNQPQHF

V: TRBV6-5
D: -
size: -
J: TRBJ1-3
DNA: TGTGCCAGCAGTTACTCGATGAGGAATGGTGGAAACACCATATATTTT
CDR3: CASSYSMRNGGNTIYF

V: TRBV7-3
D: -
size: -
J: TRBJ2-2
DNA: TGTGCCAGCAGCCTCATCCCGGGAGCCACCGGGGAGCTGTTTTTT
CDR3: CASSLIPGATGELFF

V: TRBV7-8
D: TRBD1
size: -
J: TRBJ1-1
DNA: TGTGCCAGCAGCTCGGACAGGGCCCGCACTGAAGCTTTCTTT
CDR3: CASSSDRARTEAFF

V: TRBV28
D: -
size: once
J: TRBJ2-7
DNA: TGTGCCAGCAGGATTTTCTCCCCTAGTTACGAGCAGTACTTC
CDR3: CASRIFSPSYEQYF

V: TRBV7-3
D: TRBD2
size: -
J: TRBJ2-2
DNA: TGTGCCAGCAGCCCTCGGGGGGGAGTCACCGGGGAGCTGTTTTTT
CDR3: CASSPRGGVTGELFF

V: TRBV28
D: -
size: once
J: TRBJ2-7
DNA: TGTGCCAGCACCCCTAGGGGGTACCACGAGCAGTACTTC
CDR3: CASTPRGYHEQYF

V: TRBV6-1
D: -
size: -
J: TRBJ2-7
DNA: TGTGCCAGCAGTGAGTGGGACATCGCGCCCTTCGAGCAGTACTTC
CDR3: CASSEWDIAPFEQYF

V: TRBV9
D: -
size: -
J: TRBJ1-6
DNA: TGTGCCAGCAGCGCGAGCTTGACAGACCTGAATTCACCCCTCCACTTT
CDR3: CASSASLTDLNSPLHF

V: TRBV9
D: TRBD2
size: -
J: TRBJ2-5
DNA: TGTGCCAGCACGGCTATATGGACTAGCGAAAACCAAGAGACCCAGTACTTC
CDR3: CASTAIWTSENQETQYF

V: TRBV27
D: -
size: few
J: TRBJ1-5
DNA: TGTGCCAGCAGCCGCGGACAGCCGGGGCATCAGCCCCAGCATTTT
CDR3: CASSRGQPGHQPQHF

V: TRBV19
D: -
size: once
J: TRBJ1-2
DNA: TGTGCCAGTAGCATAGTCATTCACGCAGGGAACTATGGCTACACCTTC
CDR3: CASSIVIHAGNYGYTF

V: TRBV12-5
D: -
size: -
J: TRBJ2-5
DNA: TGTGCTAGTGTTCGAACAGGGGAGACCCAGTACTTC
CDR3: CASVRTGETQYF

V: TRBV7-9
D: -
size: few
J: TRBJ2-4
DNA: TGTGCCAGCACCAACACGGGTCAGGGCTACCCCCAGTACTTC
CDR3: CASTNTGQGYPQYF

V: TRBV7-8
D: -
size: -
J: TRBJ1-6
DNA: TGTGCCAGCAGCTTAGGGGCTGTGGGGGGATACTCACCCCTCCACTTT
CDR3: CASSLGAVGGYSPLHF

V: TRBV4-3
D: -
size: -
J: TRBJ2-5
DNA: TGCGCCAGCAGCCAAGATAAATACGTGAGAGAGACCCAGTACTTC
CDR3: CASSQDKYVRETQYF

V: TRBV6-5
D: TRBD2
size: -
J: TRBJ2-1
DNA: TGTGCCAGCAGTTTCGGGACTAGCGGGAGTGGGAATGAGCAGTTCTTC
CDR3: CASSFGTSGSGNEQFF

V: TRBV9
D: -
size: -
J: TRBJ1-2
DNA: TGTGCCAGCAGCACCCCGTCCCAGGGTAGAGGCTACACCTTC
CDR3: CASSTPSQGRGYTF

V: TRBV6-5
D: TRBD1
size: -
J: TRBJ2-1
DNA: TGTGCCAGCAGGAGAGACAGGGGGCCGTACAATGAGCAGTTCTTC
CDR3: CASRRDRGPYNEQFF

V: TRBV2
D: -
size: -
J: TRBJ1-2
DNA: TGTGCCACAGGGGCAGGCTATGGCTACACCTTC
CDR3: CATGAGYGYTF

V: TRBV5-4
D: -
size: -
J: TRBJ1-3
DNA: TGTGCCAGCAGCTTGGGCGGGGGGGCCGGCGCATCTGGAAACACCATATATTTT
CDR3: CASSLGGGAGASGNTIYF

V: TRBV9
D: TRBD1
size: -
J: TRBJ1-1
DNA: TGTGCCAGCAGCGGATACAGGGGGCTGAACACTGAAGCTTTCTTT
CDR3: CASSGYRGLNTEAFF